Included here is one T cell receptor (beta chain) sequence, with context. Its target is unknown. This sample is drawn from a study of T cell responses to AZD1222 COVID-19 vaccine. Study-level points and caveats: Reports say nearly half of spike-specific TCRs go after unmutated variant regions. Among those given AZD1222, only six were seropositive at baseline. Breadth and depth of Spike-specific TCRs rose after two AZD1222 doses.

CDR1 and CDR2 from the germline V gene are MNHNS and SASEGT. V was clipped by 2 bases and J by 10 bases, with 15 bases between them. The CDR3 is 15 amino acids. TCRdb's table, derived via immunoSEQ multiplex PCR, lists solely in-frame clones and lacks some. The data contain 110,000 to 150,000 clones, approximately 90% of them singletons. The chain carries TRBV6-1 and TRBJ1-6, with D hard to call. The sequence was obtained from an adult in good health. The input for sequencing was peripheral blood, taken on day 0 of AZD1222 vaccination. CDR3 protein: CASSENLGIPSPLHF. In DNA form, the CDR3 reads TGTGCCAGCAGTGAAAATCTGGGTATCCCCTCACCCCTCCACTTT.